Listed here are 32 T cell receptor beta chains from one sample, sequenced in a study of T cells in narcolepsy. Their antigen targets remain unknown. The repertoire was sequenced with immunoSEQ multiplex PCR; TCRdb's copy has only in-frame clones and lacks some. Here the sample spans approximately 2,500 clones, 20% to 30% being singletons. Sequenced input: cultured CD4+ T cells from cerebrospinal fluid. These receptors came from a human donor with narcolepsy.

The chain employs TRBV5-4 and TRBJ2-3; D perhaps matches TRBD2 (5 bases). V lost 0 bases and J lost 1, with 6 bases in between. CDR1 is SGHNT and CDR2 is YYREEE in the germline V gene (reference sequence). This CDR3 is 14 amino acids long. Written as DNA, the CDR3 is TGTGCCAGCAGCTTGGGGACTCGCACAGATACGCAGTATTTT. This codes for CASSLGTRTDTQYF.

Comments on this clone: A clone one base away is much larger, so this may be a read error. The V gene is TRBV4-2, the J gene TRBJ2-7, with D possibly being TRBD2 (5 bases). V was clipped by 1 base and J by 7 bases, with 14 bases between them. CDR3 length equals 14 residues. CDR1 is LGHNA and CDR2 is YNFKEQ in the germline V gene. The DNA for the CDR3 is TGTGCCAGCAGCCAAGGACCGGGGATCGGTGAGCAGTACTTC. Protein product: CASSQGPGIGEQYF.

By share, this clone ranks as medium-sized. This chain joins TRBV18 and TRBJ2-1; 8 nucleotides line up with TRBD2. V lost 4 bases, J lost 0 bases, and 5 bases stayed unmatched. Germline CDR1 is KGHSH and CDR2 is LQKENI. CDR3 size: 16 residues. The CDR3 protein is CASSRAAGGSYNEQFF. CDR3 bases: TGTGCCAGCTCACGCGCCGCGGGGGGCTCCTACAATGAGCAGTTCTTC.

Concerning this clone itself: A read error is likely, as this CDR3 ends without the conserved phenylalanine or tryptophan. Because the CDR3's place on the DNA is in doubt, the DNA is left out and the CDR3 is given as listed by TCRdb. The chain uses TRBV5-6 and TRBJ2-7; the table's TRBD2 call for D was not verified on the DNA. Germline V lookup: CDR1 SGHDT, CDR2 YYEEEE. Counting both end residues, the CDR3 totals 12 amino acids. The CDR3 here is CASRFWTSGAPG.

The rearrangement links TRBV6-4 to TRBJ2-3; either TRBD1 or TRBD2 may fit D (6 bases each). CDR1 is MRHNA, CDR2 SNTAGT, per germline. Trimming shortened V by 4 bases and J by 5 bases, and 13 bases separated the two germline ends. This CDR3 has 14 amino acids. The CDR3 sequence is CASSAGGLVDTQYF. In nucleotides, the CDR3 is TGTGCCAGCAGTGCTGGGGGGCTGGTAGATACGCAGTATTTT.

V usage is TRBV11-1 and J usage is TRBJ2-3, with 15 positions matching TRBD2. J gave up 3 bases and V 3 bases, and 1 base lay outside the gene matches. This CDR3 comprises 16 residues. CDR1 and CDR2 from the germline V gene are SGHAT and FQDESV (reference sequence). DNA for the CDR3: TGTGCCAGCAGCTTCGGACTAGCGGGGGGGACAGATACGCAGTATTTT. The encoded protein is CASSFGLAGGTDTQYF.

Regarding this clone: A read error may explain this, as a much larger clone is one base away. The chain has TRBV4-2 and TRBJ2-7; 9 nucleotides align to TRBD2. Germline CDR1 and CDR2: LGHNA and YNFKEQ. The V and J ends lost 1 base and 3 bases, in that order; junction bases with no gene match: 13. The CDR3 spans 18 residues. The CDR3 sequence is CASSQVPSGGPSFYEQYF. The CDR3 bases are TGTGCCAGCAGCCAAGTACCCAGCGGGGGGCCCTCTTTCTACGAGCAGTACTTC.

The chain combines TRBV11-2 with TRBJ1-2; tentative D call: TRBD1 (5 bases). Trimming stripped 3 bases from V and 2 bases from J, with 7 bases between. The CDR3 contains 13 residues. Germline CDR1 reads SGHAT; CDR2 reads FQNNGV. For the CDR3, the DNA is TGTGCCAGCAGCTTGGGGGAAAACTATGGCTACACCTTC. Translating it yields CASSLGENYGYTF.

This clone has only a few counts. The chain employs TRBV29-1 and TRBJ1-3, with a weak D call TRBD1 (6 bases). Per germline, CDR1 SQVTM and CDR2 ANQGSEA. Trimming shortened V by 2 bases and J by 6 bases, and 11 bases separated the two germline ends. This CDR3 is 13 amino acids long. CDR3 bases: TGCAGCGTTGAACGGACAGTTGAAAACACCATATATTTT. It encodes CSVERTVENTIYF.

This clone was detected a few times. The chain combines TRBV5-4 with TRBJ1-4; D remains ambiguous. This CDR3 region has 15 residues. CDR1 and CDR2 (germline): SGHNT, YYREEE (reference sequence). V was clipped by 7 bases and J by 6 bases, with 19 bases between them. The CDR3 reads CASHGQDVWDEKLFF. CDR3 DNA sequence: TGTGCCAGCCATGGGCAGGACGTATGGGATGAAAAACTGTTTTTT. Based on the CDR3 plus reference TRBV5-4 and TRBJ1-4, the full variable domain is ETGVTQSPTHLIKTRGQQVTLRCSSQSGHNTVSWYQQALGQGPQFIFQYYREEENGRGNFPPRFSGLQFPNYSSELNVNALELDDSALYLCASHGQDVWDEKLFFGSGTQLSVL.

This clone was counted only a few times. The rearrangement joins TRBV27 to TRBJ1-2; D possibly corresponds to TRBD1 (5 bases). The CDR3 has 13 amino acids. The ends were cut back, 8 bases at V and 6 bases at J, with 16 bases in the middle. Germline CDR1 and CDR2: MNHEY and SMNVEV (reference sequence). In nucleotides, the CDR3 is TGTGCCAGCGGGACCTATGGAGAGGATGGCTACACCTTC. Translation: CASGTYGEDGYTF.

This clone was detected only a few times. The rearrangement joins TRBV27 to TRBJ2-3; D is unclear. The CDR3 has 14 amino acids. Trimming took off 2 bases at V and 2 bases at J, with 8 bases between the two ends. Germline loops: CDR1 MNHEY, CDR2 SMNVEV (reference sequence). CDR3 bases: TGTGCCAGCAGTTTAACAAAGGCCACAGATACGCAGTATTTT. Its translation: CASSLTKATDTQYF.

J is TRBJ1-1 and V is TRBV29-1; D ambiguous. CDR1 is SQVTM and CDR2 is ANQGSEA in the germline V gene. This CDR3 comprises 12 residues. Trimming shortened V by 4 bases and J by 3 bases, and 9 bases separated the two germline ends. The CDR3 sequence is CSVAGFYTEAFF. The DNA of the CDR3 is TGCAGCGTTGCCGGTTTTTACACTGAAGCTTTCTTT.

V usage is TRBV7-8 and J usage is TRBJ1-2; maybe TRBD1 (6 bases). The V end lost 5 bases, the J end lost 2 bases, and 21 bases lay between the germline ends. Germline V lookup: CDR1 SGHVS, CDR2 FQNEAQ. The CDR3 totals 17 residues. Here the CDR3 reads CASSPLVGGARNYGYTF. The CDR3 bases are TGTGCCAGCAGCCCCTTGGTGGGGGGGGCGCGAAACTATGGCTACACCTTC.

This clone is medium-sized in the sample. The chain uses TRBV10-2 and TRBJ2-3; D is unclear. Germline V gene sequence: CDR1 WSHSY, CDR2 SAAADI. There are 15 residues in the CDR3. Between the trimmed V and J ends, which lost 3 bases and 1 base, there was a span of 11 bases. In DNA form, the CDR3 reads TGCGCCAGCAGTGATAGGTCAACCCGCACAGATACGCAGTATTTT. Residues: CASSDRSTRTDTQYF.

The rearrangement uses TRBV7-2 and TRBJ2-3, with D tentatively TRBD2 (6 bases). This CDR3 has 16 residues. CDR1 is SGHTA, CDR2 FQGNSA, per germline. The V end lost 1 base, the J end lost 0 bases, and 11 bases lay between the germline ends. This CDR3 is CASSLVGGASTDTQYF. For the CDR3, the DNA is TGTGCCAGCAGCTTAGTCGGGGGAGCTAGCACAGATACGCAGTATTTT.

By share of the sample, this clone is medium-sized. The chain is built from TRBV11-3 and TRBJ2-2; D is undetermined. With 6 bases removed from V and 0 bases from J, the gap between germline ends came to 8 bases. The CDR3 has 14 amino acids. Germline V gene data show CDR1 as SGHNT and CDR2 as YENEEA. The CDR3 DNA reads as TGTGCCAGCAGTGGGGTCACGAACACCGGGGAGCTGTTTTTT. Amino acid sequence: CASSGVTNTGELFF.

The chain is built from TRBV5-4 and TRBJ1-1, with TRBD1 matching 10 bases. The CDR3 totals 17 residues. The germline V gene has CDR1 SGHNT and CDR2 YYREEE (reference sequence). J was trimmed by 1 base and V by 3 bases; bases with no gene match: 9. In nucleotides, the CDR3 is TGTGCCAGCAGCTCCAGGGACAGGGGAGCTTCGAACACTGAAGCTTTCTTT. Its translation is CASSSRDRGASNTEAFF.

The genes are TRBV5-1 and TRBJ2-3; 9 bases are a match to TRBD2. The CDR3 is 17 amino acids. The germline gives CDR1 SGHRS, CDR2 YFSETQ. Trimming cost V 4 bases and J 1 base; bases outside gene matches: 10. The CDR3 reads CASSLGLANSGTDTQYF. The CDR3 coding sequence is TGCGCCAGCAGCCTCGGACTAGCGAACAGTGGCACAGATACGCAGTATTTT.

This clone was counted once. One base away lies a much larger clone, so this may be a sequencing read error. V usage is TRBV4-3 and J usage is TRBJ2-1; D is perhaps TRBD2 (6 bases). V lost 4 bases and J 6 bases, leaving 22 bases between the germline ends. CDR3 size: 17 residues. Germline-derived CDR1 and CDR2 are LGHNA and YSLEER. The CDR3 is CASSPLVGGSSGNEQFF. CDR3 DNA: TGCGCCAGCAGCCCCCTCGTTGGGGGGAGTTCAGGCAATGAGCAGTTCTTC.

This clone was counted only a few times. CDR3 sequence (DNA): TGTGCCTGGAGCGGGGCAGGCTTGGGAAACACCATATATTTT. Protein product: CAWSGAGLGNTIYF. The chain has TRBV30 and TRBJ1-3, with D perhaps matching TRBD1 (5 bases). CDR3 length: 14 residues. Trimming shortened V by 3 bases and J by 4 bases, and 13 bases separated the two germline ends. Germline assignment: CDR1 GTSNPN and CDR2 SVGIG (reference sequence).

The chain carries TRBV11-2 and TRBJ1-2, with no clear D. Germline V gene sequence: CDR1 SGHAT, CDR2 FQNNGV. The CDR3 is made up of 14 amino acids. Between the trimmed V and J ends, which lost 2 bases and 3 bases, there was a span of 10 bases. CDR3 in DNA: TGTGCCAGCAGCTTAAATACGGAGCACTATGGCTACACCTTC. As protein: CASSLNTEHYGYTF.

This clone was seen only a few times. The V and J genes are TRBV11-2 and TRBJ2-2; D gene unclear. The CDR3 totals 15 residues. The germline V gene has CDR1 SGHAT and CDR2 FQNNGV. V was trimmed by 1 base and J by 0 bases, leaving 6 bases between them. CDR3 protein: CASSLGSANTGELFF. The CDR3 nucleotides are TGTGCCAGCAGCTTAGGCAGCGCGAACACCGGGGAGCTGTTTTTT.

The genes are TRBV29-1 and TRBJ2-3; D may match TRBD1 or TRBD2 (5 bases each). There are 14 residues in the CDR3. Germline V gene lookup returns CDR1 SQVTM and CDR2 ANQGSEA. V was shortened by 4 bases and J by 2 bases, with 13 bases between the two germline ends. The CDR3, as DNA: TGCAGCGTTGGACCGGGACCACCCACAGATACGCAGTATTTT. Its protein is CSVGPGPPTDTQYF.

In regard to this clone: The limits of the CDR3 on the DNA are not certain, so only TCRdb's listed CDR3 is given. This sequence joins TRBV30 and TRBJ1-6; the table's TRBD1 call for D was not verified on the DNA. Germline CDR1 is GTSNPN and CDR2 is SVGIG (reference sequence). With termini counted, the CDR3 has 17 amino acids. CDR3 sequence: CAWSVGPGASFNSPLQF.

This rearrangement joins TRBV7-9 to TRBJ2-1, with D possibly being TRBD2 (5 bases). This CDR3 is 15 amino acids long. Germline CDR1 SEHNR, CDR2 FQNEAQ (reference sequence). V gave up 1 base and J gave up 7 bases, with 14 bases separating them. The CDR3 region has the DNA TGTGCCAGCAGCTTAGAGCTAGCCCGTTTTAATGAGCAGTTCTTC. Translating it yields CASSLELARFNEQFF.

This clone was observed a few times. The rearrangement joins TRBV18 to TRBJ1-2; TRBD1 matches 8 bases. J was trimmed by 7 bases and V by 0 bases; bases with no gene match: 4. The CDR3 has 14 residues. Germline CDR1 is KGHSH and CDR2 is LQKENI. The CDR3 nucleotides are TGTGCCAGCTCACCACCGCAGGGGGCTAGTGGCTACACCTTC. It yields the protein CASSPPQGASGYTF.

This chain links TRBV6-1 with TRBJ2-3; 11 bases agree with TRBD2. V shed 2 bases, J shed 0 bases, and the junction held 10 bases outside the gene matches. CDR3 length equals 19 residues. The germline gives CDR1 MNHNS, CDR2 SASEGT. CDR3: CASSERSSGGAWSTDTQYF. The CDR3 DNA follows: TGTGCCAGCAGTGAAAGAAGTAGCGGGGGGGCCTGGAGCACAGATACGCAGTATTTT.

This clone has more than one count but fewer than ten. The chain carries TRBV1 and TRBJ1-2. TRBV1 is deemed a pseudogene. The length of the CDR3 is 16 residues. The CDR3 nucleotides are TGCACCAGCAGCCAAGATCGGGGCCGTAAAGGATATGGCTACACCTTC. Translated: CTSSQDRGRKGYGYTF.

This clone is labeled large (0.1 to 1%). The chain links TRBV7-8 to TRBJ1-1; weak D call: TRBD1 (5 bases). Trimming removed 2 bases from V and 5 bases from J, with 9 bases in between. The CDR3 consists of 13 residues. Germline V gives CDR1 SGHVS, CDR2 FQNEAQ. The CDR3 is CASSLRGETEAFF. The CDR3 DNA reads as TGTGCCAGCAGCTTACGGGGGGAAACTGAAGCTTTCTTT.

The CDR3 region is CSVKRGGHSWTDTQYF. CDR3 coding DNA: TGCAGCGTCAAGAGGGGGGGGCACAGTTGGACAGATACGCAGTATTTT. V and J are TRBV29-1 and TRBJ2-3; D might be TRBD2 (7 bases). V lost 6 bases and J 3 bases, leaving 22 bases between the germline ends. Germline V gene data show CDR1 as SQVTM and CDR2 as ANQGSEA. This CDR3 region has 16 residues.

This clone appeared a few times. V usage is TRBV6-6 and J usage is TRBJ1-3; D is unresolved. Trimming left V 0 bases short and J 3 bases short, with 9 bases between. Germline CDR1 and CDR2: MNHNY and SVGAGI (reference sequence). CDR3 size: 15 residues. DNA for the CDR3: TGTGCCAGCAGTTACTCGTCGCAGCGTGGAAACACCATATATTTT. It translates to CASSYSSQRGNTIYF.